This passage covers 24 T cell receptor beta chains from one sample sequenced in a study of blood T cells in healthy people across ages. The second PCR ran about 6 to 12 cycles with a sample-barcoded 5' primer and J-beta primers. TCRdb passed the 5' RACE reads through MiXCR, listing each CDR3 protein once. The sample contains about 1.4 million distinct CDR3 sequences, around 55% of which appear only once. Specimen: blood. These TCRs come from a man aged 18 to 29 in good health.

DNA of the CDR3: TGTGCCAGCAGCCAAGGCACTAGCGGGCGCACCTACAATGAGCAGTTCTTC. Its protein is CASSQGTSGRTYNEQFF. V usage is TRBV4-2 and J usage is TRBJ2-1; 9 nucleotides match TRBD2. CDR3 length: 17 residues. Per the germline V gene, CDR1 is LGHNA and CDR2 is YNFKEQ. The J segment lost 2 bases and the V segment lost 1 base, leaving 6 bases of the junction unmatched.

In DNA, the CDR3 is TGCGCCAGCAGCCAAGCCGGACGGGGGTTGAACACTGAAGCTTTCTTT. This gives the protein CASSQAGRGLNTEAFF. The rearrangement joins TRBV4-1 to TRBJ1-1, with D possibly TRBD1 on 5 matching bases. Germline V CDR1 and CDR2: MGHRA, YSYEKL. The CDR3 length is 16 residues. V lost 1 base to trimming and J lost 0 bases, with 12 bases between them.

The chain couples TRBV10-1 to TRBJ2-5, with D tentatively TRBD1 (5 bases). Germline V gene sequence: CDR1 WNHNN, CDR2 SYGVQD (reference sequence). V lost 6 bases and J 1 base, leaving 12 bases between the germline ends. This CDR3 is built from 14 residues. CDR3 in DNA: TGCGCCAGCAGCGATAACAGGATCCAAGAGACCCAGTACTTC. Translation: CASSDNRIQETQYF.

This clonotype has a handful of counts. The chain uses TRBV25-1 and TRBJ2-3; D is perhaps TRBD2 (6 bases). The V gene lost 9 bases and the J gene lost 3 bases, with 22 bases spanning the gap. Germline CDR1 and CDR2: MGHDK and SYGVNS. The CDR3 is made up of 16 amino acids. This CDR3 reads CARNLIESGYTDTQYF. CDR3 sequence (DNA): TGTGCCAGAAATCTTATAGAAAGCGGGTATACAGATACGCAGTATTTT.

The chain uses TRBV5-1 and TRBJ1-1; tentative D call: TRBD1 (6 bases). Germline lookup yields CDR1 SGHRS and CDR2 YFSETQ. V lost 5 bases and J 5 bases, leaving 16 bases between the germline ends. This CDR3 is 14 amino acids long. This CDR3 is CASRPGGVETEAFF. The CDR3 DNA reads TGCGCCAGCAGACCGGGGGGCGTAGAAACTGAAGCTTTCTTT.

The chain employs TRBV20-1 and TRBJ2-1; weak D call: TRBD2 (6 bases). Germline V lookup: CDR1 DFQATT, CDR2 SNEGSKA (reference sequence). The CDR3 spans 12 residues. Trimming took 0 bases from V and 9 from J, leaving 9 bases between them. CDR3 region: CSAREGGGEQFF. The CDR3, as DNA: TGCAGTGCTAGAGAGGGGGGAGGTGAGCAGTTCTTC.

The rearrangement joins TRBV2 to TRBJ1-5; no definite D call. CDR3 length equals 14 residues. The V gene lost 3 bases and the J gene lost 4 bases, with 10 bases spanning the gap. Looked up from germline, CDR1 is SNHLY and CDR2 is FYNNEI. The CDR3 reads CASSDRPINQPQHF. The CDR3 DNA sequence: TGTGCCAGCAGTGACCGACCCATTAATCAGCCCCAGCATTTT.

This clonotype was recorded once. J is TRBJ2-7 and V is TRBV5-1; no clear D. This CDR3 region has 14 residues. Germline assignment: CDR1 SGHRS and CDR2 YFSETQ. V lost 0 bases to trimming and J lost 3 bases, with 10 bases between them. The CDR3 region is CASSLEEKHYEQYF. CDR3 coding DNA: TGCGCCAGCAGCTTGGAGGAGAAGCACTACGAGCAGTACTTC.

Details on this clonotype: One end of the junction does not line up with germline, which may come from a read error. The gene calls are TRBV20-1 and TRBJ1-1; D is unresolved. This CDR3 is built from 13 residues. Per the germline V gene, CDR1 is DFQATT and CDR2 is SNEGSKA (reference sequence). CDR3: CSVSGMIETVAFF. CDR3 DNA: TGCAGTGTATCTGGGATGATAGAGACTGTAGCTTTCTTT.

The chain links TRBV29-1 to TRBJ2-1; D is uncertain. With 7 bases removed from V and 5 bases from J, the gap between germline ends came to 9 bases. Germline V gives CDR1 SQVTM, CDR2 ANQGSEA. The CDR3 sequence is 11 residues long. The chain's CDR3 is CSGFHDNEQFF. In DNA form, the CDR3 reads TGCAGCGGGTTCCATGACAATGAGCAGTTCTTC.

This chain connects TRBV12-3 or TRBV12-4 to TRBJ2-5; D remains ambiguous. V was pared by 6 bases and J by 3 bases, with 14 bases between. The CDR3 runs 14 residues. This CDR3 reads CASSQTPVEETQYF. CDR3 sequence (DNA): TGTGCCAGCAGCCAAACACCGGTGGAAGAGACCCAGTACTTC.

The CDR3 spells CASSQEYREAGNTIYF. The CDR3, as DNA: TGCGCCAGCAGCCAAGAGTACAGGGAGGCTGGAAACACCATATATTTT. The V call is TRBV4-1, the J call TRBJ1-3; D perhaps matches TRBD1 (6 bases). Germline V gene data show CDR1 as MGHRA and CDR2 as YSYEKL. V dropped 0 bases and J dropped 2 bases, with 11 bases sitting between them. The CDR3 consists of 16 residues.

The chain links TRBV24-1 to TRBJ1-2; D not certain. V lost 7 bases and J lost 8, with 10 bases in between. This CDR3 has 11 residues. CDR1 is KGHDR and CDR2 is SFDVKD in the germline V gene. DNA of the CDR3: TGTGCCACCAGACACGAATTGGGCTACACCTTC. It encodes CATRHELGYTF.

This clonotype was observed once. V gene TRBV25-1 combines with J gene TRBJ2-1; D unresolved. The CDR3 sequence is 20 residues long. Germline CDR1 and CDR2: MGHDK and SYGVNS. V dropped 2 bases and J dropped 0 bases, with 23 bases sitting between them. CDR3 sequence reads: CASSEMKSVTVSSSYNEQFF. The CDR3 coding sequence is TGTGCCAGCAGTGAAATGAAGAGCGTAACTGTATCAAGCTCCTACAATGAGCAGTTCTTC.

The chain is built from TRBV7-2 and TRBJ2-4; 14 bases agree with TRBD2. The germline V gene encodes CDR1 SGHTA and CDR2 FQGNSA. The CDR3 totals 18 residues. Trimming removed 5 bases from V and 0 bases from J; junction bases left unmatched: 6. DNA for the CDR3: TGTGCCAGCAGCCCGGGACTAGCGGGGGCCCTAGCCAAAAACATTCAGTACTTC. It yields the protein CASSPGLAGALAKNIQYF.

The rearrangement links TRBV29-1 to TRBJ2-2; unclear D gene. Germline V gene lookup returns CDR1 SQVTM and CDR2 ANQGSEA. There are 12 residues in the CDR3. With 6 bases removed from V and 6 bases from J, the gap between germline ends came to 11 bases. This CDR3 reads CSVTLGSGELFF. CDR3 nucleotides: TGCAGCGTGACTTTGGGATCCGGGGAGCTGTTTTTT.

The chain couples TRBV4-3 to TRBJ2-1; 8 positions match TRBD1. Trimming cost V 4 bases and J 5 bases; bases outside gene matches: 7. Germline CDR1 reads LGHNA; CDR2 reads YSLEER. CDR3 size: 15 residues. The CDR3 nucleotides are TGCGCCAGCAGCCCCGGACAGGGACTTGACAATGAGCAGTTCTTC. Amino acid sequence: CASSPGQGLDNEQFF.

The chain carries TRBV7-9 and TRBJ2-7, with 10 bases matching TRBD1. Germline lookup yields CDR1 SEHNR and CDR2 FQNEAQ (reference sequence). This CDR3 is 16 amino acids long. With V trimmed by 4 bases and J by 6 bases, 12 bases remained unmatched. CDR3 sequence reads: CASSSRRTGGYAEQYF. The CDR3 nucleotides are TGTGCCAGCAGCTCCCGACGGACAGGGGGGTACGCCGAGCAGTACTTC.

V gene TRBV28 combines with J gene TRBJ2-7; the D is unclear. The V gene's germline CDR1 is MDHEN and CDR2 SYDVKM. The CDR3 is 11 residues long. This chain's CDR3 is CAARASYEQYF. The CDR3 coding sequence is TGTGCAGCCCGGGCCTCCTACGAGCAGTACTTC.

This clonotype came up a few times. The chain carries TRBV6-1 and TRBJ2-5; D is perhaps TRBD1 (6 bases). CDR1 is MNHNS, CDR2 SASEGT, per germline. Trimming stripped 4 bases from V and 7 bases from J, with 25 bases between. CDR3 length: 17 amino acids. This chain's CDR3 is CASSGPGQGAPGWTQYF. CDR3 nucleotide sequence: TGTGCCAGCAGTGGGCCGGGACAAGGCGCGCCCGGGTGGACCCAGTACTTC.

Points on this clonotype: Being one base from a much bigger clone, this may be a read error. The CDR3 protein is CASRAAGANVLTF. CDR3 nucleotides: TGTGCCAGCAGGGCGGCTGGGGCCAACGTCCTGACTTTC. The rearrangement links TRBV28 to TRBJ2-6; no clear D gene. The CDR3 has 13 amino acids. Germline V CDR1 and CDR2: MDHEN, SYDVKM. V was trimmed by 6 bases and J by 2 bases, leaving 5 bases between them.

The chain links TRBV12-3 or TRBV12-4 to TRBJ2-7, with D perhaps matching TRBD1 or TRBD2 (5 bases each). Trimming removed 4 bases at V and 0 bases at J, with 13 bases between. This CDR3 has 15 residues. The CDR3 is CASSYMAGSSYEQYF. CDR3 nucleotides: TGTGCCAGCAGTTATATGGCAGGGAGCTCCTACGAGCAGTACTTC.

This clonotype has only a few counts. The chain recombines TRBV12-3 or TRBV12-4 with TRBJ1-1; D is undetermined. There are 10 residues in the CDR3. With 8 bases removed from V and 6 bases from J, the gap between germline ends came to 7 bases. CDR3 nucleotide sequence: TGTGCCAGCGGTAGCCCTGAAGCTTTCTTT. Translating it yields CASGSPEAFF.

This sequence joins TRBV29-1 and TRBJ2-1, with 13 nucleotides matching TRBD2. The CDR3 runs 16 residues. CDR1 and CDR2 from the germline V gene are SQVTM and ANQGSEA. The V gene end was trimmed by 3 bases and the J gene end by 3 bases; junction bases not matched to a gene: 5. This CDR3 reads CSVEQGLAGIYNEQFF. The CDR3 nucleotides are TGCAGCGTTGAGCAGGGACTAGCGGGAATCTACAATGAGCAGTTCTTC.